The present entry profiles one T cell receptor (beta chain) with its context. The antigen remains undetermined. In every patient, relapse followed autologous stem cell transplantation, while exposure to brentuximab vedotin differed. The study recorded best responses of complete response, partial response or progressive disease. Clones were sequenced by immunoSEQ multiplex PCR, and TCRdb holds only the in-frame ones, with some missing. This sample has tens of thousands of clones, with around 90% found just once. This specimen comes from a study of PD-1 blockade in classical Hodgkin lymphoma. Whole-study results and caveats: Patients newly diagnosed and complete responders had comparable baseline diversity. Significantly greater TCR diversity emerged by C4D1 in CD4+ cells but not CD8+ cells.

The germline V gene has CDR1 LNHDA and CDR2 SQIVND (reference sequence). The CDR3 is 14 amino acids. V shed 4 bases and J 4 bases; nucleotides not matched to a gene: 6. Sequencing used peripheral blood mononuclear cells (PBMCs), obtained at baseline. The V and J genes are TRBV19 and TRBJ1-2; 7 bases are shared with TRBD1. This receptor was identified in a human donor with classical Hodgkin lymphoma. CDR3 bases: TGTGCCAGTAGTACCGGGACAGCGAGCTATGGCTACACCTTC. Protein sequence: CASSTGTASYGYTF.